These 18 T cell receptor beta chains originate from one sample sequenced in a study of OX40 agonist ivuxolimab in advanced cancers. Libraries were prepared by immunoSEQ multiplex PCR; TCRdb keeps only in-frame clonotypes and omits some of them. The sample lists around 35,000 clones, around four fifths seen once, with 22% in the top ten. Sequences were derived from CD4+ or CD8+ T cells sorted from blood, sampled in a trial of the OX40 agonist ivuxolimab. Receptors were obtained from an adult with an advanced solid tumor such as melanoma, head and neck, liver or kidney cancer.

Only one count was recorded for this clone. J is TRBJ2-7 and V is TRBV13, with 9 bases that match TRBD2. This CDR3 spans 16 amino acids. V was pared by 0 bases and J by 0 bases, with 3 bases of the junction left unmatched. Germline CDR1 reads PRHDT; CDR2 reads FYEKMQ (reference sequence). CDR3 sequence (DNA): TGTGCCAGCAGCTTAGGTAGCGGGGGAAGCTCCTACGAGCAGTACTTC. Amino acids: CASSLGSGGSSYEQYF.

The rearrangement links TRBV4-2 to TRBJ1-1; D is possibly TRBD1 (6 bases). The V gene's germline CDR1 is LGHNA and CDR2 YNFKEQ. CDR3 length equals 17 residues. Trimming cost V 0 bases and J 0 bases, with 14 bases left between them. The CDR3, as DNA: TGTGCCAGCAGCCAAGATGCAGGGGCGGCGATGAACACTGAAGCTTTCTTT. The encoded protein is CASSQDAGAAMNTEAFF.

The chain recombines TRBV28 with TRBJ2-5; D is unresolved. CDR1 is MDHEN, CDR2 SYDVKM, per germline. This CDR3 is 11 amino acids long. Trimming stripped 4 bases from V and 5 bases from J, with 5 bases between. CDR3 in amino acids: CASSYKETQYF. The CDR3 nucleotides are TGTGCCAGCAGTTACAAGGAGACCCAGTACTTC.

The gene calls are TRBV7-9 and TRBJ1-2, with D tentatively TRBD1 (6 bases). The length of the CDR3 is 13 residues. Germline values: CDR1 SEHNR, CDR2 FQNEAQ (reference sequence). V shed 7 bases and J shed 4 bases, with 13 bases lying between them. CDR3 DNA sequence: TGTGCCAGCACCATAGACAGGTCCTATGGCTACACCTTC. Protein product: CASTIDRSYGYTF.

The rearrangement joins TRBV4-1 to TRBJ2-1; 9 bases match TRBD2. Losses at the gene ends were 1 base for V and 8 bases for J; bases not matched to a gene: 9. The V gene's germline CDR1 is MGHRA and CDR2 YSYEKL. This CDR3 has 16 amino acids. DNA of the CDR3: TGCGCCAGCAGCCAAGTCTTTAGCGGGAGTATATATGAGCAGTTCTTC. Translation: CASSQVFSGSIYEQFF.

The chain recombines TRBV5-6 with TRBJ2-1, with 8 bases matching TRBD1. The germline gives CDR1 SGHDT, CDR2 YYEEEE. This CDR3 is built from 14 residues. V shed 0 bases and J 12 bases; nucleotides not matched to a gene: 8. Written as DNA, the CDR3 is TGTGCCAGCAGCTTGGGACAGGGGCGACGGGTGCAGTTCTTC. As protein: CASSLGQGRRVQFF.

The rearrangement links TRBV5-4 to TRBJ2-3, with D unresolved. Germline values: CDR1 SGHNT, CDR2 YYREEE (reference sequence). The CDR3 extends over 13 amino acids. Trimming stripped 5 bases from V and 5 bases from J, with 12 bases between. The CDR3 DNA reads as TGTGCCAGCAGTACGGCTAGTAAAGATACGCAGTATTTT. Its protein product is CASSTASKDTQYF.

The chain employs TRBV19 and TRBJ1-2; D is possibly TRBD1 (5 bases). CDR1 and CDR2 from the germline V gene are LNHDA and SQIVND (reference sequence). The CDR3 contains 14 residues. Trimming cost V 7 bases and J 0 bases, with 12 bases left between them. Here the CDR3 DNA reads TGTGCCAGTAAGGGCAGGGCAGCTAACTATGGCTACACCTTC. This codes for CASKGRAANYGYTF.

V gene TRBV9 combines with J gene TRBJ2-7; the D is unclear. The V end was cut by 2 bases, the J end by 3 bases, with 9 bases between. Germline values: CDR1 SGDLS, CDR2 YYNGEE. The CDR3 is 13 residues long. This chain's CDR3 is CASSVHPSYEQYF. Written as DNA, the CDR3 is TGTGCCAGCAGCGTCCACCCCAGCTACGAGCAGTACTTC.

Only a few counts were recorded for this clone. The chain joins TRBV9 to TRBJ1-1; D is uncertain. Germline V lookup: CDR1 SGDLS, CDR2 YYNGEE. The ends were cut back, 3 bases at V and 7 bases at J, with 13 bases in the middle. The CDR3 has 13 residues. Written as DNA, the CDR3 is TGTGCCAGCAGCGCCGCGGAAAGAGGTGAAGCTTTCTTT. Translating gives CASSAAERGEAFF.

This clone was recorded many times. The chain couples TRBV11-3 to TRBJ2-7; D call uncertain. Trimming cost V 0 bases and J 7 bases, with 10 bases left between them. The length of the CDR3 is 13 residues. Germline V CDR1 and CDR2: SGHNT, YENEEA. The DNA of the CDR3 is TGTGCCAGCAGCTTAGATTTCAACGGGGAGCAGTACTTC. This gives the protein CASSLDFNGEQYF.

The chain carries TRBV7-8 and TRBJ2-1; no reliable D call. Germline CDR1 is SGHVS and CDR2 is FQNEAQ. This CDR3 is 13 amino acids long. V was cut by 5 bases and J by 8 bases, with 13 bases left in between. The CDR3 region is CASSPRSDDEQFF. The CDR3 nucleotides read TGTGCCAGCAGCCCACGATCGGACGATGAGCAGTTCTTC.

The chain links TRBV29-1 to TRBJ1-2; a weak D match, TRBD1 (5 bases). The germline V and J ends were trimmed by 7 bases and 5 bases, with 20 bases remaining between them. Germline V gives CDR1 SQVTM, CDR2 ANQGSEA. CDR3 length: 14 amino acids. For the CDR3, the DNA is TGCAGCGCGCTCGGGGGACCTCGGACGTATGGCTACACCTTC. This encodes CSALGGPRTYGYTF.

V is TRBV7-2 and J is TRBJ2-5; D possibly matches TRBD1 or TRBD2 (5 bases each). The J call may be faulty, since TRBJ2-7 better matches the DNA end. CDR1 SGHTA and CDR2 FQGNSA come from the germline V gene. The CDR3 spans 15 residues. This CDR3 is CASKLSGTASYEQYF. The CDR3 coding sequence is TGTGCCAGCAAGCTTAGTGGGACCGCTTCCTACGAGCAGTACTTC.

The V call is TRBV2, the J call TRBJ2-1; TRBD2 matches at 7 bases. This CDR3 contains 12 residues. The V gene end was trimmed by 9 bases and the J gene end by 1 base; junction bases not matched to a gene: 0. Germline values: CDR1 SNHLY, CDR2 FYNNEI. The chain's CDR3 is CARGGSYNEQFF. The CDR3 DNA sequence: TGTGCCAGGGGAGGGTCCTACAATGAGCAGTTCTTC.

V is TRBV5-6 and J is TRBJ1-3; D ambiguous. The germline gives CDR1 SGHDT, CDR2 YYEEEE. The CDR3 contains 14 residues. The V end lost 0 bases, the J end lost 9 bases, and 13 bases lay between the germline ends. This CDR3 is CASSLVAVPVTIYF. DNA for the CDR3: TGTGCCAGCAGCTTGGTGGCAGTGCCGGTCACCATATATTTT.

This chain joins TRBV5-8 and TRBJ2-1, with TRBD2 as a possible D gene (6 bases). The CDR3 contains 16 residues. The V gene's germline CDR1 is SGHTS and CDR2 YDEGEE. Trimming removed 3 bases from V and 8 bases from J, with 21 bases in between. CDR3 coding DNA: TGTGCCAGCAGCTCGGGAAGCGAGGGCCGCGGGGATGAGCAGTTCTTC. Its protein product is CASSSGSEGRGDEQFF.

The chain combines TRBV7-2 with TRBJ1-5; D perhaps matches TRBD1 (6 bases). The germline CDR1 and CDR2 sequences are SGHTA and FQGNSA. V was cut by 3 bases and J by 6 bases, with 15 bases left in between. This CDR3 spans 15 amino acids. CDR3 in DNA: TGTGCCAGCAGCTTTAACGGGGGCGCGGCTCAGCCCCAGCATTTT. Translation: CASSFNGGAAQPQHF.